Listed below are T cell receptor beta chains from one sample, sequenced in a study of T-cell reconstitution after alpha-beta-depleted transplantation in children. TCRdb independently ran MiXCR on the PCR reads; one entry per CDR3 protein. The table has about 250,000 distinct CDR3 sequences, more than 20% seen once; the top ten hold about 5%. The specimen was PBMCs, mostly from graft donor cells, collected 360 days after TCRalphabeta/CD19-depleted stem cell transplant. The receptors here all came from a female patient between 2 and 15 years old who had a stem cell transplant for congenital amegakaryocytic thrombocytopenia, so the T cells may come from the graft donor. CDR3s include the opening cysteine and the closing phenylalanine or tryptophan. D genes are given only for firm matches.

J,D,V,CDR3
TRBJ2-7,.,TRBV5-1,CASSRFSLSTYEQYF
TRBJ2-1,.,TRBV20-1,CSAYSGEQFF
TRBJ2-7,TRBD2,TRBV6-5,CASSYGREPYEQYF
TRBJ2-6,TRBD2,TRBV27,CASSAGTSGSPNSGANVLTF
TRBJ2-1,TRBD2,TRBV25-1,CASSDGLASYNEQFF
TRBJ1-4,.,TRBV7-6,CASSSQAGATNEKLFF
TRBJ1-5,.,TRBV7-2,CASSLALGDQPQHF
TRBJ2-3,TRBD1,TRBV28,CASSFRPGQGTDTQYF
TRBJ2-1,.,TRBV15,CATSRVEGSYNEQFF
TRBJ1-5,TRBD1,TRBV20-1,CSASSYPFRGRDSNQPQHF
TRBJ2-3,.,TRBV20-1,CSARGNSDSTDTQYF
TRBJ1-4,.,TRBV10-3,CAISAGLTNEKLFF
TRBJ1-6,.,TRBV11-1,CASSRGAKPLHF
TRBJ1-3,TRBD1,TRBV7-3,CASSSSDRVTTIYF
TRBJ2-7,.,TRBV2,CASSEGGTYYEQYF
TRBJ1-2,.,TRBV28,CASSLPNGTPVIGGYTF
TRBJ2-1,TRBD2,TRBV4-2,CASSQEASGNSYNEQFF